These 13 T cell receptor beta chains originate from one sample sequenced in a study of T cells in Graves' hyperthyroidism and ophthalmopathy. Amplification of TCR beta CDR3 regions was performed using RNA transcripts as template. First-round RT-PCR targeting the TCR CDR3 was performed with the HTBI primer set. TCRdb recomputed calls from the multiplex PCR reads with MiXCR, one row per CDR3 protein. The sample consists of about 600,000 distinct CDR3 sequences, approximately 15% of them appearing once. The sequenced sample consisted of blood. Receptor source: a woman aged 18-29 years with Graves' ophthalmopathy.

This clonotype showed up many times. The chain has TRBV7-2 and TRBJ1-1, with D tentatively TRBD1 (5 bases). Germline V lookup: CDR1 SGHTA, CDR2 FQGNSA. V dropped 2 bases and J dropped 1 base, with 11 bases sitting between them. CDR3 size: 15 residues. This chain's CDR3 is CASSLKQGGNTEAFF. Written as DNA, the CDR3 is TGTGCCAGCAGCTTAAAGCAGGGAGGGAACACTGAAGCTTTCTTT. Full variable domain (missing parts from reference TRBV7-2 and TRBJ1-1): GAGVSQSPSNKVTEKGKDVELRCDPISGHTALYWYRQSLGQGLEFLIYFQGNSAPDKSGLPSDRFSAERTGGSVSTLTIQRTQQEDSAVYLCASSLKQGGNTEAFFGQGTRLTVV.

This chain uses TRBV7-2 with TRBJ1-5, with D unresolved. V lost 1 base and J 2 bases, leaving 15 bases between the germline ends. Germline CDR1 SGHTA, CDR2 FQGNSA. This CDR3 has 17 amino acids. CDR3 coding DNA: TGTGCCAGCAGCTTAGGCGATGCAGGAAAGGGCAATCAGCCCCAGCATTTT. Amino acid sequence: CASSLGDAGKGNQPQHF.

Ten or more counts support this clonotype. The genes are TRBV20-1 and TRBJ2-1, with D perhaps matching TRBD1 (6 bases). Germline CDR1 DFQATT, CDR2 SNEGSKA (reference sequence). This CDR3 has 16 amino acids. V lost 1 base and J 4 bases, leaving 17 bases between the germline ends. CDR3 nucleotides: TGCAGTGCTAGAGTGGGGGCTGGACAGACTTACAATGAGCAGTTCTTC. Translation: CSARVGAGQTYNEQFF.

This clonotype was found many times. V and J are TRBV6-1 and TRBJ2-5; 8 nucleotides line up with TRBD1. This CDR3 contains 16 residues. The germline V gene has CDR1 MNHNS and CDR2 SASEGT. V lost 4 bases to trimming and J lost 3 bases; unmatched junction nucleotides: 10. CDR3 amino acids: CASSAKGRGQEETQYF. CDR3 sequence (DNA): TGTGCCAGCAGTGCGAAGGGTCGGGGACAGGAAGAGACCCAGTACTTC.

This clonotype was counted at least ten times. The chain carries TRBV6-1 and TRBJ2-7, with a possible D match to TRBD2 (6 bases). The CDR3 has 15 amino acids. Germline CDR1 MNHNS, CDR2 SASEGT. The germline V and J ends were trimmed by 4 bases and 1 base, with 14 bases remaining between them. The chain's CDR3 is CASSGPAGTSYEQYF. DNA for the CDR3: TGTGCCAGCAGTGGCCCAGCGGGCACATCCTACGAGCAGTACTTC.

This clonotype has at least ten counts. The chain joins TRBV11-2 to TRBJ2-3; 10 bases map to TRBD2. The CDR3 covers 16 residues. The germline V gene encodes CDR1 SGHAT and CDR2 FQNNGV. V was clipped by 6 bases and J by 6 bases; unmatched bases: 12. The CDR3: CASRVGASGSLDTQYF. The CDR3 DNA sequence: TGTGCCAGCAGGGTTGGGGCTAGCGGGAGTCTGGATACGCAGTATTTT.

Many counts were recorded for this clonotype. This chain links TRBV6-2 or TRBV6-3 with TRBJ2-7; 10 bases are a match to TRBD1. The germline CDR1 and CDR2 sequences are MNHEY and SVGEGT. The CDR3 contains 16 residues. Trimming at V came to 0 bases and at J to 6 bases, leaving 8 bases not matched to a gene. The CDR3 DNA reads TGTGCCAGCAGTTACTCATCGAAGGACAGGGGGGGCGAGCAGTACTTC. It yields the protein CASSYSSKDRGGEQYF.

This clonotype was observed a few times. This chain uses TRBV9 with TRBJ2-7; possible D gene TRBD1, 6 bases. Trimming pared 4 bases from V and 2 bases from J, leaving 13 bases between. The CDR3 length is 14 residues. CDR1 is SGDLS, CDR2 YYNGEE, per germline. The DNA of the CDR3 is TGTGCCAGCAGCAAAAGGGACACGCCCTACGAGCAGTACTTC. It specifies CASSKRDTPYEQYF.

This clonotype appeared a few times. The chain carries TRBV28 and TRBJ1-2; the match to TRBD1 covers 11 bases. Per the germline V gene, CDR1 is MDHEN and CDR2 is SYDVKM. CDR3 size: 15 residues. After removal of 4 bases from V and 5 bases from J, the junction contained 6 bases not matched to a gene. The CDR3 nucleotides are TGTGCCAGCAGTTCCGGGACAGGGGGAATGTATGGCTACACCTTC. Its translation is CASSSGTGGMYGYTF.

This clonotype was seen more than once but under ten times. The chain employs TRBV5-5 and TRBJ1-6; the D is unclear. V shed 3 bases and J shed 7 bases, with 20 bases lying between them. In germline, CDR1 is SGHKS, CDR2 YYEKEE (reference sequence). The CDR3 sequence is 17 residues long. The CDR3 DNA reads as TGTGCCAGCAGCTCCATAGGAGGGCACTTTGTGAATTCACCCCTCCACTTT. Protein sequence: CASSSIGGHFVNSPLHF.

This clonotype was observed many times. The chain recombines TRBV7-2 with TRBJ2-2; 8 bases agree with TRBD2. The CDR3 runs 16 residues. Germline CDR1 reads SGHTA; CDR2 reads FQGNSA. Unmatched junction bases numbered 10, after V lost 3 bases and J lost 7 bases. CDR3 nucleotides: TGTGCCAGCAGCTTCCGCCTACGACTAGCGAACGGGGAGCTGTTTTTT. The encoded protein is CASSFRLRLANGELFF.

This clonotype appeared many times. V usage is TRBV28 and J usage is TRBJ1-2; D ambiguous. Per the germline V gene, CDR1 is MDHEN and CDR2 is SYDVKM. This CDR3 is 14 amino acids long. Deletions cut 5 bases from V and 4 bases from J, with 14 bases between. The CDR3 DNA reads as TGTGCCAGCAGTCAGCAACCCGGAGGCTATGGCTACACCTTC. This gives the protein CASSQQPGGYGYTF.

The sample holds a few counts of this clonotype. The rearrangement uses TRBV11-3 and TRBJ2-1, with 10 bases identical to TRBD2. The V and J ends lost 5 bases and 5 bases, in that order; junction bases with no gene match: 12. This CDR3 is 17 amino acids long. CDR1 and CDR2 (germline): SGHNT, YENEEA. The CDR3 spells CASSPDGASGSHNEQFF. The CDR3 region has the DNA TGTGCCAGCAGCCCCGACGGGGCTAGCGGGAGCCACAATGAGCAGTTCTTC.